This T cell receptor beta chain was profiled in a study of blood T cell repertoires in COVID-19 (dated by TCRdb to between 2020 and 2021). About the full investigation: The collaborator samples originated in the United States, Italy and Spain and spanned the acute and convalescent phases of COVID-19. The material from the prospective study consisted of cDNA or gDNA derived from T cells, B-cell-depleted T cells, or PBMCs. Subjects who had been exposed to COVID-19, were actively infected with it, or had recovered from it provided the deeply sampled blood TCRbeta repertoires that made up the dataset. The repertoires were released in a freely available public database meant as a resource for research on the immune response to SARS-CoV-2. Sample metadata almost always included a de-identified subject ID, COVID-19 status, age in years and sex. The samples were drawn from the first 160 participants of the ongoing ImmuneRACE study and from some 1,300 subjects provided by 6 global collaborators. Where available, HLA class I and class II types were taken from metadata supplied by the sample provider and were not determined by assay-based typing.

Whole blood was collected in K2EDTA tubes by collaborating institutions according to the institutions' own protocols. For TCRbeta analysis, collaborators shipped samples as frozen whole blood, isolated PBMCs, or DNA extracted from either of those sample types. CDR1 and CDR2, per the germline V gene (reference sequence), are LNHDA and SQIVND. Taken from cysteine to phenylalanine, the CDR3 has 14 residues. Of the read, only the CDR3 DNA is kept; its 42 bases are in frame from base 1. V is reduced by 1 base and J by 1 base, leaving a spacing of 5 bases between them. As to this clone: The antigen this receptor binds is unknown. Base qualities are missing; no much larger clone stands one base away.

Broader findings and caveats from the paper: The quantity of clinical and demographic metadata differed by source and by participant and was supplied without curation.

TCRbeta CDR3 regions were amplified from genomic DNA using the immunoSEQ Assay, a bias-controlled multiplex PCR. On the authors' methods: Within the assay, amplification of reference gene primers was used to estimate how many nucleated cells each sample contained. To quantify the absolute abundance of each unique TCRbeta CDR3 rearrangement, sequence reads were collapsed and filtered. For each sample, productive Simpson clonality was calculated as the square root of Simpson's diversity index over productive rearrangements. TCRdb's version of the immuneACCESS table is confined to in-frame rearrangements and falls short of the full clone set. An unresolved V gene accounts for under half of the shortfall where checked; the remainder is of unknown origin. V and J calls and clone size are copied from that table; D and trimming were computed from the DNA. The sample data list over 150,000 clones, and less than 95% of these were observed just once. 0.5% to 0.6% of the sample lies in the top ten.

The source is a man aged 50-60 years with acute or convalescent COVID-19. Sequenced input: peripheral blood. Rearrangement joined TRBV19 to TRBJ2-4; TRBD1 is a possible D gene, resting on 5 matching bases. CDR3 sequence: CASSIAGAKNIQYF. At the DNA level, the sequence is TGTGCCAGTAGTATAGCAGGGGCCAAAAACATTCAGTACTTC.